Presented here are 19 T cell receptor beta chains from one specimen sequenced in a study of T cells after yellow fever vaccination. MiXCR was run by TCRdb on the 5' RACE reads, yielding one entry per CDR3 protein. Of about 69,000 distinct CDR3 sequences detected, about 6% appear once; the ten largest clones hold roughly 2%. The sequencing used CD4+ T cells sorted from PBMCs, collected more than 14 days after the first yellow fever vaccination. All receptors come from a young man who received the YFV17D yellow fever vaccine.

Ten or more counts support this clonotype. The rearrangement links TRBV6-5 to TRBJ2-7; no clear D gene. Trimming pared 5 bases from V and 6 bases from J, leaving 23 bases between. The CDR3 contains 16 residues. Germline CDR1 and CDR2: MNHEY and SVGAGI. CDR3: CASSPRSKRNSGEQYV. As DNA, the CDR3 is TGTGCCAGCAGTCCCCGGAGCAAAAGGAACTCAGGCGAGCAGTACGTC.

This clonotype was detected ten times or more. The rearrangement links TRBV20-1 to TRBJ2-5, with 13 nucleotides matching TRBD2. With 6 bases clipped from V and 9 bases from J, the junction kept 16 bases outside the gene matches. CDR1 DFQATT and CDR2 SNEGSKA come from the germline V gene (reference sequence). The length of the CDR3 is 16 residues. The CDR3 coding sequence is TGCAGTGCAAGACTCTCCGGGACTAGCGGGGCCGCGGCCCAGTACTTC. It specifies CSARLSGTSGAAAQYF.

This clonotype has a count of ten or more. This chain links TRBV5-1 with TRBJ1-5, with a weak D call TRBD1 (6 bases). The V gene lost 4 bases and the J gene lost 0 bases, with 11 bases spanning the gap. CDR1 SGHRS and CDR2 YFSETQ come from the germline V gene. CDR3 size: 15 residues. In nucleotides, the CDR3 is TGCGCCAGCAGCACAGGGACGGGTAGCAATCAGCCCCAGCATTTT. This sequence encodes CASSTGTGSNQPQHF.

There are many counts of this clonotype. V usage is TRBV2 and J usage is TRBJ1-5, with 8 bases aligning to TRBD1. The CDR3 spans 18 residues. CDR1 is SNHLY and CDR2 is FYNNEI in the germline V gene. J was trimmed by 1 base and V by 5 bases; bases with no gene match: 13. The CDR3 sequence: CASSRTGHSSLSNQPQHF. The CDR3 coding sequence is TGTGCCAGCAGTAGGACAGGGCACTCTTCCCTAAGCAATCAGCCCCAGCATTTT. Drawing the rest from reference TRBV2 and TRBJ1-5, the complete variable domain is EPEVTQTPSHQVTQMGQEVILRCVPISNHLYFYWYRQILGQKVEFLVSFYNNEISEKSEIFDDQFSVERPDGSNFTLKIRSTKLEDSAMYFCASSRTGHSSLSNQPQHFGDGTRLSIL.

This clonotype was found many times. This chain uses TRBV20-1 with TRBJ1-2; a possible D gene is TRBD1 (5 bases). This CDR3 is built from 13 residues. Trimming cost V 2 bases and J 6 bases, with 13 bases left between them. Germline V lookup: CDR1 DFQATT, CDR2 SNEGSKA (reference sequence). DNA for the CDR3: TGCAGTGCTAGACCTAACGGGGGGGATGGCTACACCTTC. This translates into CSARPNGGDGYTF.

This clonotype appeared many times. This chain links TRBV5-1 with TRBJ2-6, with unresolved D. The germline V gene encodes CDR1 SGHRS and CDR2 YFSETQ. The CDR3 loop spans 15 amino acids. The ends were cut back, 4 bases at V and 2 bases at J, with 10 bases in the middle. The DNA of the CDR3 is TGCGCCAGCAGCGTGGACCTTACTGGGGCCAACGTCCTGACTTTC. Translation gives CASSVDLTGANVLTF.

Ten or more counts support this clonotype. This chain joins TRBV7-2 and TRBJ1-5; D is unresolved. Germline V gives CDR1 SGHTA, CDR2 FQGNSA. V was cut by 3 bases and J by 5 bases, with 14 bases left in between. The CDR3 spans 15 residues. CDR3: CASSLLGRTDQPQHF. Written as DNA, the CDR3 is TGTGCCAGCAGCTTGTTGGGCAGGACCGATCAGCCCCAGCATTTT.

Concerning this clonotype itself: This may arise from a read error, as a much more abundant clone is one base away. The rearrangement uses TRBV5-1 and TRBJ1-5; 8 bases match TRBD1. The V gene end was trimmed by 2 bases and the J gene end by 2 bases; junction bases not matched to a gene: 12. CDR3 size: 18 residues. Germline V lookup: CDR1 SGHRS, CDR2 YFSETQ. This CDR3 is CASSFLRGQEAGNQPQHF. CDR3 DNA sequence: TGCGCCAGCAGCTTCCTGCGGGGACAGGAGGCGGGCAATCAGCCCCAGCATTTT.

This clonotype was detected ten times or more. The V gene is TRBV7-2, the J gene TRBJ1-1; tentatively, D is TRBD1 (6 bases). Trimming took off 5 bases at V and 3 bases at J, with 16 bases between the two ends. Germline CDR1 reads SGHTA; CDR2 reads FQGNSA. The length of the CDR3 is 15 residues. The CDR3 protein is CASSRGGGADTEAFF. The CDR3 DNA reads TGTGCCAGCAGCCGTGGGGGGGGCGCGGACACTGAAGCTTTCTTT. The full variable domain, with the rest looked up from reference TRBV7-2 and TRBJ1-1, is GAGVSQSPSNKVTEKGKDVELRCDPISGHTALYWYRQSLGQGLEFLIYFQGNSAPDKSGLPSDRFSAERTGGSVSTLTIQRTQQEDSAVYLCASSRGGGADTEAFFGQGTRLTVV.

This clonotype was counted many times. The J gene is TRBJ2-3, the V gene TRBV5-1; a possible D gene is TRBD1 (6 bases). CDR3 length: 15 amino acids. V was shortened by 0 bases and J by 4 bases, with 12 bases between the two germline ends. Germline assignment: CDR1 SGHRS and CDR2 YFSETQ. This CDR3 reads CASSLAGAAADTQYF. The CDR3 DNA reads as TGCGCCAGCAGCTTGGCAGGGGCGGCGGCAGATACGCAGTATTTT.

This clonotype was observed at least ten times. DNA for the CDR3: TGCGCCAGCAGCTTGGCCGGGACAGACACCGGGGAGCTGTTTTTT. The encoded protein is CASSLAGTDTGELFF. This rearrangement joins TRBV5-1 to TRBJ2-2, with 7 bases aligning to TRBD1. The CDR3 has 15 amino acids. The V and J ends lost 0 bases and 3 bases, in that order; junction bases with no gene match: 2. Germline V gives CDR1 SGHRS, CDR2 YFSETQ.

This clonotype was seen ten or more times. CDR3 sequence (DNA): TGCGCCAGCAGCTCTACCAACGCCTATGGCTACACCTTC. Translating it yields CASSSTNAYGYTF. J is TRBJ1-2 and V is TRBV5-1; D call uncertain. The V and J ends lost 3 bases and 4 bases respectively, with 10 bases between them. Per the germline V gene, CDR1 is SGHRS and CDR2 is YFSETQ. The CDR3 has 13 amino acids.

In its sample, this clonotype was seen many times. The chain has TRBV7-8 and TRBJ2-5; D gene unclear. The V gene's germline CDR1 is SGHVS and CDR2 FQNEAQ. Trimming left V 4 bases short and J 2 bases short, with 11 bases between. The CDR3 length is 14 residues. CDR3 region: CASSWSTVQETQYF. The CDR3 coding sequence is TGTGCCAGCAGCTGGTCGACGGTACAAGAGACCCAGTACTTC.

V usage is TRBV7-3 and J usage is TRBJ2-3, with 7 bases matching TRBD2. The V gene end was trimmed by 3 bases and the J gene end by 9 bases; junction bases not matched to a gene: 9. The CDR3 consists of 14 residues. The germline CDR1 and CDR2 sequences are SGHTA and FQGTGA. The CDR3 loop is CASSLGGRGGTQYF. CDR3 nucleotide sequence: TGTGCCAGCAGCTTGGGGGGACGCGGGGGAACGCAGTATTTT. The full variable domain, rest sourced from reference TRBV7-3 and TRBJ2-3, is GAGVSQTPSNKVTEKGKYVELRCDPISGHTALYWYRQSLGQGPEFLIYFQGTGAADDSGLPNDRFFAVRPEGSVSTLKIQRTERGDSAVYLCASSLGGRGGTQYFGPGTRLTVL.

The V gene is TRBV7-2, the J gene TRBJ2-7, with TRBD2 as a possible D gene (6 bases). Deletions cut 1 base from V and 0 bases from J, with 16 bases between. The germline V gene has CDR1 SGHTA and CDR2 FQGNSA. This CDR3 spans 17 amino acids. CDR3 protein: CASSLGGGQGLSYEQYF. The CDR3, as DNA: TGTGCCAGCAGCTTAGGGGGTGGGCAGGGACTCTCCTACGAGCAGTACTTC.

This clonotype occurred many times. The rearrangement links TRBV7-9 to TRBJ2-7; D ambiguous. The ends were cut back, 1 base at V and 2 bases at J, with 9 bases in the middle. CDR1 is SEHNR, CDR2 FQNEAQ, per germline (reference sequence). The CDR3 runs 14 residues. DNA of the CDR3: TGTGCCAGCAGCTTAGGCATAGGGACCTACGAGCAGTACTTC. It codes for CASSLGIGTYEQYF.

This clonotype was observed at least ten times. The CDR3 loop is CASSLGPGGSIADTQYF. The CDR3, as DNA: TGTGCCAGCAGCTTGGGGCCAGGGGGCAGTATCGCAGATACGCAGTATTTT. V gene TRBV5-6 combines with J gene TRBJ2-3; TRBD1 aligns across 8 bases. The ends lost 0 bases at V and 4 bases at J; junction bases unmatched: 10. The CDR3 is made up of 17 amino acids. Germline CDR1 and CDR2: SGHDT and YYEEEE.

The CDR3 is CASSGGGWTDTQYF. DNA of the CDR3: TGTGCCAGCAGCGGCGGGGGGTGGACAGATACGCAGTATTTT. The chain recombines TRBV7-2 with TRBJ2-3; 8 bases map to TRBD2. The CDR3 extends over 14 amino acids. CDR1 is SGHTA and CDR2 is FQGNSA in the germline V gene. The V segment lost 5 bases and the J segment 3 bases; nucleotides outside the gene matches: 4.

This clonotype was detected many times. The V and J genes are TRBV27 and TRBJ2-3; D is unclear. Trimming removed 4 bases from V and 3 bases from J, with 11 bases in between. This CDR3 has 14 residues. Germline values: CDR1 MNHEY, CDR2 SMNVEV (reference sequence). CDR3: CASSSPFRTDTQYF. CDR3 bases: TGTGCCAGCAGTTCCCCCTTTAGAACAGATACGCAGTATTTT.